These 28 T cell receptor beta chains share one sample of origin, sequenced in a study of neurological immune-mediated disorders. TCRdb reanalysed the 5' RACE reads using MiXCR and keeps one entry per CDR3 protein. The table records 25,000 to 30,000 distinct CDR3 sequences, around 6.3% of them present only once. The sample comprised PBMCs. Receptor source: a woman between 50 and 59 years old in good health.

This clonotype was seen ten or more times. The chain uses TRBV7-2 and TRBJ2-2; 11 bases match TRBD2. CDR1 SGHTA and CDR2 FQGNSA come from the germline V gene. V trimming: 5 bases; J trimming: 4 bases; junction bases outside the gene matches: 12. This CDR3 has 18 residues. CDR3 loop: CASSPGTSGRSITGELFF. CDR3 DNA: TGTGCCAGCAGCCCGGGGACTAGCGGCCGTTCGATCACCGGGGAGCTGTTTTTT. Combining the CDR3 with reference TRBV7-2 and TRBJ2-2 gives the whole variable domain GAGVSQSPSNKVTEKGKDVELRCDPISGHTALYWYRQSLGQGLEFLIYFQGNSAPDKSGLPSDRFSAERTGGSVSTLTIQRTQQEDSAVYLCASSPGTSGRSITGELFFGEGSRLTVL.

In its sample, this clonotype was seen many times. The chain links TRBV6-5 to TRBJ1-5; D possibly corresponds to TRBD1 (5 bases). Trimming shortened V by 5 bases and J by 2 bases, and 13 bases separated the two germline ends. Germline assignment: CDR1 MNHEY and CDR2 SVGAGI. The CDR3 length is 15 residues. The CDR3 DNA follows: TGTGCCAGCAGTGGGTCAGGGATAGGCAATCAGCCCCAGCATTTT. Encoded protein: CASSGSGIGNQPQHF.

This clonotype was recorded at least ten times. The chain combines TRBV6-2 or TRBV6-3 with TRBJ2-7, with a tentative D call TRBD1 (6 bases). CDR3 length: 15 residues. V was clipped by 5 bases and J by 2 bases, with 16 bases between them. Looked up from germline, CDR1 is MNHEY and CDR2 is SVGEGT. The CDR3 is CASSRSTGPPYEQYF. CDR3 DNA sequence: TGTGCCAGCAGTCGATCGACAGGACCGCCCTACGAGCAGTACTTC.

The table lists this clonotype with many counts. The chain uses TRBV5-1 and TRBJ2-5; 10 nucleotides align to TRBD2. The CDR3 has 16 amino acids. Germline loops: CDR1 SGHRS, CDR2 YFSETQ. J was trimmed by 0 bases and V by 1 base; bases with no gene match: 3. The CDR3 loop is CASSLTSGAYQETQYF. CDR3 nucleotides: TGCGCCAGCAGCTTGACTAGCGGGGCCTACCAAGAGACCCAGTACTTC.

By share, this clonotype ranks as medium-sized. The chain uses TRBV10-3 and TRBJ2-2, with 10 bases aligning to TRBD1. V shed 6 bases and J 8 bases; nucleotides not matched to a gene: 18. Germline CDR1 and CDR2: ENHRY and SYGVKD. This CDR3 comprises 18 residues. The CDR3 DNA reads TGTGCCATCAGCCTAAACCCGGGACAGGGGTTTTCACCGGGGGAGCTGTTTTTT. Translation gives CAISLNPGQGFSPGELFF.

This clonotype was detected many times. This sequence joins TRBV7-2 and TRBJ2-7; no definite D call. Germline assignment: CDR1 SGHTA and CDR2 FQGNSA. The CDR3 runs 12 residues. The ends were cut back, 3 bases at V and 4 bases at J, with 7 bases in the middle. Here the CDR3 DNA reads TGTGCCAGCAGCTTCCCTTCTTACGAGCAGTACTTC. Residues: CASSFPSYEQYF.

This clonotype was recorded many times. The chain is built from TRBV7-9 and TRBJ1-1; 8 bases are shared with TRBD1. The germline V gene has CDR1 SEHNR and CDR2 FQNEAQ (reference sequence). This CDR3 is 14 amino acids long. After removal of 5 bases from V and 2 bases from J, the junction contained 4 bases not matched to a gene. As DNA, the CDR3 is TGTGCCAGCAGCCCAGGACAGGGTAACACTGAAGCTTTCTTT. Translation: CASSPGQGNTEAFF.

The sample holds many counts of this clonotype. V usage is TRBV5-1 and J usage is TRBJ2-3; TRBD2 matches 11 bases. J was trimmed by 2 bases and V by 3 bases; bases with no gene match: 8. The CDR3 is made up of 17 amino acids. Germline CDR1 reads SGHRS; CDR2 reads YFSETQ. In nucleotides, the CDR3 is TGCGCCAGCAGCTACGGCCTAGCGGGGGGTCTCACAGATACGCAGTATTTT. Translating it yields CASSYGLAGGLTDTQYF.

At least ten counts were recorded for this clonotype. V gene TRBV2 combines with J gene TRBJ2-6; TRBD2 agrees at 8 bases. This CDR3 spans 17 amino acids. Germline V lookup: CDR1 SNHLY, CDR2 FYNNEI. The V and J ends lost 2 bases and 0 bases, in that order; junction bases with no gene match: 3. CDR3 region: CASSETSGNSGANVLTF. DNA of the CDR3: TGTGCCAGCAGTGAAACTAGCGGTAACTCTGGGGCCAACGTCCTGACTTTC.

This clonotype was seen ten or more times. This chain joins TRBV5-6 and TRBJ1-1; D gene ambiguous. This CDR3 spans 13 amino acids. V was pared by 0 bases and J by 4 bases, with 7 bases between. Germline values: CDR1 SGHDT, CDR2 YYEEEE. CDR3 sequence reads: CASSLVVTTEAFF. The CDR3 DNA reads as TGTGCCAGCAGCTTGGTTGTGACCACTGAAGCTTTCTTT. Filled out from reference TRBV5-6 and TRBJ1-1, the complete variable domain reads DAGVTQSPTHLIKTRGQQVTLRCSPKSGHDTVSWYQQALGQGPQFIFQYYEEEERQRGNFPDRFSGHQFPNYSSELNVNALLLGDSALYLCASSLVVTTEAFFGQGTRLTVV.

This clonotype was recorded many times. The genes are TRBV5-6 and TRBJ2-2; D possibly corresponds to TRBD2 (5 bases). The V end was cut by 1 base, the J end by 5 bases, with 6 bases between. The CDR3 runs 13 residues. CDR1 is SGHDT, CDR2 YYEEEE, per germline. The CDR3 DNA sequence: TGTGCCAGCAGCTTGACGGGGACCGGGGAGCTGTTTTTT. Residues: CASSLTGTGELFF.

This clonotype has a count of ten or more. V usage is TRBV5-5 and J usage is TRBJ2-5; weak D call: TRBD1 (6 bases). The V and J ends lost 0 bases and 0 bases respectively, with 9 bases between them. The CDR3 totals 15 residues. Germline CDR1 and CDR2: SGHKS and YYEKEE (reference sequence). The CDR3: CASSLVGTHQETQYF. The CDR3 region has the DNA TGTGCCAGCAGCTTGGTAGGGACACACCAAGAGACCCAGTACTTC.

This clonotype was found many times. In nucleotides, the CDR3 is TGTGCCAGCAGCCATAGTCAGGTCGTCGGGCAGTACTTC. Translated: CASSHSQVVGQYF. The chain recombines TRBV14 with TRBJ2-7, with unresolved D. The CDR3 sequence is 13 residues long. The V gene's germline CDR1 is SGHDN and CDR2 FVKESK. V was cut by 3 bases and J by 9 bases, with 15 bases left in between.

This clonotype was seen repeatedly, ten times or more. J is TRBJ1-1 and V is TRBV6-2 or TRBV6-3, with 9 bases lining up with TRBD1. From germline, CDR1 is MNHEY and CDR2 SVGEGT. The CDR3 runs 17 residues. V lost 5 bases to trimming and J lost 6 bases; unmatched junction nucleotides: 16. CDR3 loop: CASSNPVYTRTGAEAFF. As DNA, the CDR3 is TGTGCCAGCAGTAACCCGGTCTACACGAGGACAGGGGCTGAAGCTTTCTTT.

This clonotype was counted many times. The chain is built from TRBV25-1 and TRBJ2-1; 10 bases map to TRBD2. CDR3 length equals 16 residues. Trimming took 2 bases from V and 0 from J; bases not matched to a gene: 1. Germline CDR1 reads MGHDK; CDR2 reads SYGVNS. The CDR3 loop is CASSEQRGGSYNEQFF. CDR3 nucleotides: TGTGCCAGCAGTGAACAGCGGGGGGGCTCCTACAATGAGCAGTTCTTC.

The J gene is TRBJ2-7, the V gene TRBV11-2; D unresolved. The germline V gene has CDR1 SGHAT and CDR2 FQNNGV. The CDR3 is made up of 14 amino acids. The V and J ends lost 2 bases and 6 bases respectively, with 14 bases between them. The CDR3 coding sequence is TGTGCCAGCAGCTTAAGGACCGACCCTAGCGAGCAGTACTTC. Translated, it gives CASSLRTDPSEQYF.

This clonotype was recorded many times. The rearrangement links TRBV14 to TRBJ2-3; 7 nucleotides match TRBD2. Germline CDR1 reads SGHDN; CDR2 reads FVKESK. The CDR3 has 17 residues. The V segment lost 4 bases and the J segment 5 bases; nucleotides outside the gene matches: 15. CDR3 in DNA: TGTGCCAGCAGCCGAACTCAAATAGCGGGCGTTCTAGATACGCAGTATTTT. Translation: CASSRTQIAGVLDTQYF.

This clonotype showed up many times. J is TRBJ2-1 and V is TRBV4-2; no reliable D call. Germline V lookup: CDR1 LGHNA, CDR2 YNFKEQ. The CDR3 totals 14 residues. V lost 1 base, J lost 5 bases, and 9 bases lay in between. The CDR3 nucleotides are TGTGCCAGCAGCCAAGTGACGGGCGACAATGAGCAGTTCTTC. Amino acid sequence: CASSQVTGDNEQFF.

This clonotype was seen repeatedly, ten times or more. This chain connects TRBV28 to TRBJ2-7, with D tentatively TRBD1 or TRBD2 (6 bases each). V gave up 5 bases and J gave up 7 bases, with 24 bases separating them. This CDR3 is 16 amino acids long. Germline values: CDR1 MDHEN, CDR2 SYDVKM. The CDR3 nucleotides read TGTGCCAGCAGTGGAGGTCTCGGAGGGGGTAGTAGGGAGCAGTACTTC. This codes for CASSGGLGGGSREQYF.

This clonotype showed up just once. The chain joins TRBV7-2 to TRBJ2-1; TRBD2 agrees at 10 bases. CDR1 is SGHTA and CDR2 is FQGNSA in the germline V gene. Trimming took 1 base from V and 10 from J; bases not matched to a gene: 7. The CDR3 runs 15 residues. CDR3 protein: CASSLVALAGEEQFF. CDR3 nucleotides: TGTGCCAGCAGCTTAGTGGCGCTAGCGGGAGAGGAGCAGTTCTTC.

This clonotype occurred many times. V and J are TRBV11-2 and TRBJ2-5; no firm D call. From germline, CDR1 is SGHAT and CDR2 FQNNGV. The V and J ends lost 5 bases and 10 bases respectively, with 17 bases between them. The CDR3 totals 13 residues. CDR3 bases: TGTGCCAGCAGCCGACATCCCCTCCCGGACCAGTACTTC. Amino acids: CASSRHPLPDQYF. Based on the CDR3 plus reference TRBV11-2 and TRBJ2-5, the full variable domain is EAGVAQSPRYKIIEKRQSVAFWCNPISGHATLYWYQQILGQGPKLLIQFQNNGVVDDSQLPKDRFSAERLKGVDSTLKIQPAKLEDSAVYLCASSRHPLPDQYFGPGTRLLVL.

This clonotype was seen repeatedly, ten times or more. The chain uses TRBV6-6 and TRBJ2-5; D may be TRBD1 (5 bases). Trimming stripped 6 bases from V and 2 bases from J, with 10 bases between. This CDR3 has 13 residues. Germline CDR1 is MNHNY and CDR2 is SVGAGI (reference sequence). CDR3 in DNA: TGTGCCAGCAGATACAGGAGACAAGAGACCCAGTACTTC. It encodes CASRYRRQETQYF.

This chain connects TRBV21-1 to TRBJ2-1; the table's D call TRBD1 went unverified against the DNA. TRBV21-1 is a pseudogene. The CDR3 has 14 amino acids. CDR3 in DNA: TGTGCCAGCAGCAGGGGGACAATGGGCAATGAGCAGTTCTTC. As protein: CASSRGTMGNEQFF.

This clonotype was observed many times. The CDR3 DNA is TGCGCCAGCAGTTTACCTGCCTACAATGAGCAGTTCTTC. Its protein is CASSLPAYNEQFF. V and J are TRBV5-1 and TRBJ2-1; D is unresolved. The V gene's germline CDR1 is SGHRS and CDR2 YFSETQ. V was shortened by 5 bases and J by 2 bases, with 8 bases between the two germline ends. The CDR3 contains 13 residues. The full variable domain, its missing parts supplied by reference TRBV5-1 and TRBJ2-1, is KAGVTQTPRYLIKTRGQQVTLSCSPISGHRSVSWYQQTPGQGLQFLFEYFSETQRNKGNFPGRFSGRQFSNSRSEMNVSTLELGDSALYLCASSLPAYNEQFFGPGTRLTVL.

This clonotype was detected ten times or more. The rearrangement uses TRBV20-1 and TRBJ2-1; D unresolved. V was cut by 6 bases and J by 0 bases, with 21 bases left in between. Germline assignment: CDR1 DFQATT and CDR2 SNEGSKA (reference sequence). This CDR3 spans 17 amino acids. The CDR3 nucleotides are TGCAGTGCCCCGTCCCGAGACCGGCCGAGCTCCTACAATGAGCAGTTCTTC. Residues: CSAPSRDRPSSYNEQFF.

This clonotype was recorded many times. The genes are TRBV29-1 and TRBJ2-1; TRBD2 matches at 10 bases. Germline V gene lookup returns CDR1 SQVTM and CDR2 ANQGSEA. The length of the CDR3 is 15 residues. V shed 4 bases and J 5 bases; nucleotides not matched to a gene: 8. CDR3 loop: CSVAKRGGPDNEQFF. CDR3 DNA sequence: TGCAGCGTTGCCAAGCGGGGGGGGCCGGACAATGAGCAGTTCTTC.

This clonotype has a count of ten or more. CDR3 residues: CASSYFAATDTQYF. The CDR3 coding sequence is TGTGCCAGCAGTTATTTCGCAGCCACAGATACGCAGTATTTT. This chain joins TRBV6-2 or TRBV6-3 and TRBJ2-3; D gene unclear. V dropped 3 bases and J dropped 2 bases, with 9 bases sitting between them. The germline gives CDR1 MNHEY, CDR2 SVGEGT. The CDR3 contains 14 residues.

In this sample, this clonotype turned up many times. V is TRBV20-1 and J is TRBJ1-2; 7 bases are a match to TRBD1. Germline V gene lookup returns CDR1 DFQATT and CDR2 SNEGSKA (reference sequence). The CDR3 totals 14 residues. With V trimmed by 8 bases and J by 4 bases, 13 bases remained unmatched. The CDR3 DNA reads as TGCAGTTACGACAGGGAACAATTTCGCTATGGCTACACCTTC. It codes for CSYDREQFRYGYTF.